This T cell receptor (beta chain) was found in a study of blood T cell repertoires in COVID-19. Study-level information: Samples taken during acute and convalescent COVID-19 were collected in the United States, Italy and Spain. The cDNA or gDNA used as material had been derived from T cells, B-cell-depleted T cells, or PBMCs.

As regards this clone: Other DNA sequences in the same sample also yield this CDR3.

Original methodology: Reference gene primer amplification yielded estimated nucleated cell counts. Data came from immunoSEQ multiplex PCR; TCRdb stores just in-frame clones and leaves some out. The D gene and trimming were derived from the DNA, and the V and J assignments and clone size from that table. The sample contains about 360,000 clones, around nine tenths of which appear only once. The sample taken for sequencing was peripheral blood. This receptor was identified in a woman aged 55-69 years with COVID-19, enrolled during active disease.

The CDR3 spells CASSPLGGSYNEQFF. The CDR3 DNA reads TGTGCCAGCTCACCACTCGGGGGCTCCTACAATGAGCAGTTCTTC. The gene calls are TRBV18 and TRBJ2-1; maybe TRBD2 (6 bases). CDR3 length equals 15 residues. Trimming removed 1 base from V and 0 bases from J, with 7 bases in between. Germline-derived CDR1 and CDR2 are KGHSH and LQKENI.